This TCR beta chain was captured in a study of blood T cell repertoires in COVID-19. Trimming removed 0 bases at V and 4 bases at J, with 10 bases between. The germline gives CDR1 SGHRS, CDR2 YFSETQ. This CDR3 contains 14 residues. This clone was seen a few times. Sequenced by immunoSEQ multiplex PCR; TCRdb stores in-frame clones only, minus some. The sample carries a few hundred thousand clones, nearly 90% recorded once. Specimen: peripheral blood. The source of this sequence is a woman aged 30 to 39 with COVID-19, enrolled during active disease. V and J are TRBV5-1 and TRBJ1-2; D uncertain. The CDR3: CASSLGISIYGYTF. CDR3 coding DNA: TGCGCCAGCAGCTTGGGTATATCTATCTATGGCTACACCTTC.